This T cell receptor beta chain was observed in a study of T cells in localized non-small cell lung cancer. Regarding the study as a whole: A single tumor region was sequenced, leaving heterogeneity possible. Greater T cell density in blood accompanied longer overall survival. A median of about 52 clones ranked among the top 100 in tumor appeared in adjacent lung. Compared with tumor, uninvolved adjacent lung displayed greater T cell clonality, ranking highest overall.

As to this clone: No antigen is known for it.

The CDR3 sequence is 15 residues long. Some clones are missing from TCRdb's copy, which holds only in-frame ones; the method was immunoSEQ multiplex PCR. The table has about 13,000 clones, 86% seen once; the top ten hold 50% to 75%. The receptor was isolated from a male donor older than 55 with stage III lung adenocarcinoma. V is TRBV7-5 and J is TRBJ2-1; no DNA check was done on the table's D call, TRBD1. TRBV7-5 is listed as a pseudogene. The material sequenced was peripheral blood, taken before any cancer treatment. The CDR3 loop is CASSLGGWGYNEQFF. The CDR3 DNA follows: TGTGCCAGCAGCTTAGGGGGCTGGGGTTACAATGAGCAGTTCTTC.